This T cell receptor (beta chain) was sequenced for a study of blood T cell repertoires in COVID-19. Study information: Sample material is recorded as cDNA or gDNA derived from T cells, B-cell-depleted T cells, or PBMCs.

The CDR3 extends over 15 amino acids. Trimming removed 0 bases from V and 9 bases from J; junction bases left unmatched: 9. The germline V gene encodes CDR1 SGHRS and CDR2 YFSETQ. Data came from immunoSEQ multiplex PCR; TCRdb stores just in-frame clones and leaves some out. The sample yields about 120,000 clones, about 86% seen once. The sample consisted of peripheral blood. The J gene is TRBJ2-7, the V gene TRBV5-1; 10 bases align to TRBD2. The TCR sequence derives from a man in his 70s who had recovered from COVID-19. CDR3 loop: CASSLGLAGAWRQYF. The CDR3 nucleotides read TGCGCCAGCAGCTTGGGGCTAGCGGGGGCCTGGCGGCAGTACTTC.